The clone carrying this T cell receptor (beta chain) was seen more than once but under ten times. The record originates from a study of blood T cell repertoires in COVID-19. Overall study: There were acute and convalescent COVID-19 samples, and they came from the United States, Italy and Spain.

Produced via immunoSEQ multiplex PCR; TCRdb's table is partial and in-frame only. The sample comprises 40,000 or so clones, just under 75% of which are singletons, and 10% to 13% rests with the top ten. The specimen was peripheral blood. This clonotype was obtained from a man between 65 and 85 years old with COVID-19, enrolled during active disease.

The CDR3 DNA sequence: TGTGCCAGTAGTCCCCGACAGGGGGGTTATTCACCCCTCCACTTT. It encodes CASSPRQGGYSPLHF. The chain uses TRBV19 and TRBJ1-6; TRBD1 matches 9 bases. V lost 5 bases to trimming and J lost 8 bases; unmatched junction nucleotides: 7. Germline CDR1 LNHDA, CDR2 SQIVND (reference sequence). The CDR3 is 15 residues long.